The 13 T cell receptor beta chains presented below share a single source sample, sequenced in a study of T cell repertoires in cytomegalovirus infection. MiXCR, applied by TCRdb to the reads, yields one record per CDR3 protein. The sample holds some 450,000 distinct CDR3 sequences; 31% are singletons and the top ten take about 13%. The sample was PBMCs. These receptors all come from a human donor in good health (CMV status not recorded). Some clones in this sample may be carry-over from other donors' samples.

The rearrangement links TRBV6-2 or TRBV6-3 to TRBJ1-6; D not certain. The CDR3 contains 14 residues. The germline CDR1 and CDR2 sequences are MNHEY and SVGEGT. V gave up 5 bases and J gave up 13 bases, with 18 bases separating them. In nucleotides, the CDR3 is TGTGCCAGCAGTCGATCGCTCACCCGGTCGCCCCTCCACTTT. Protein product: CASSRSLTRSPLHF.

In its sample, this clonotype was seen a few times. Its ends do not fully match the called genes, so a read error is possible. This chain uses TRBV7-7 with TRBJ2-3; D is unclear. CDR1 and CDR2 from the germline V gene are SSHAT and FNYEAQ (reference sequence). The length of the CDR3 is 14 residues. CDR3 nucleotides: TGTGCTAGCAGCTTAGGAGAGTTGACAGATACGCAGTATTTT. Amino acids: CASSLGELTDTQYF. The full variable domain, its missing parts supplied by reference TRBV7-7 and TRBJ2-3, is GAGVSQSPRYKVTKRGQDVTLRCDPISSHATLYWYQQALGQGPEFLTYFNYEAQPDKSGLPSDRFSAERPEGSISTLTIQRTEQRDSAMYRCASSLGELTDTQYFGPGTRLTVL.

This sequence joins TRBV18 and TRBJ2-1; TRBD2 agrees at 11 bases. There are 17 residues in the CDR3. V lost 2 bases to trimming and J lost 7 bases; unmatched junction nucleotides: 10. Germline CDR1 and CDR2: KGHSH and LQKENI. The chain's CDR3 is CASSPTSGGGSGNEQFF. The CDR3, as DNA: TGTGCCAGCTCACCAACTAGCGGGGGCGGGTCCGGAAATGAGCAGTTCTTC.

The chain couples TRBV4-2 to TRBJ1-5; TRBD1 matches at 7 bases. The junction had 5 bases not matched to a gene; V was cut back by 0 bases and J by 6 bases. The germline CDR1 and CDR2 sequences are LGHNA and YNFKEQ. This CDR3 has 15 residues. The CDR3 nucleotides are TGTGCCAGCAGCCAAGAGACAGGGACGGGTCAGCCCCAGCATTTT. Encoded protein: CASSQETGTGQPQHF.

The genes are TRBV20-1 and TRBJ2-3, with TRBD2 identical over 9 bases. This CDR3 spans 19 amino acids. Per germline, CDR1 DFQATT and CDR2 SNEGSKA (reference sequence). The J segment lost 0 bases and the V segment lost 0 bases, leaving 13 bases of the junction unmatched. CDR3 sequence (DNA): TGCAGTGCTAGAGATGGCGGGGGGGCGAACATTCCTAGCACAGATACGCAGTATTTT. It codes for CSARDGGGANIPSTDTQYF.

The V call is TRBV28, the J call TRBJ1-3; 8 positions match TRBD1. Per germline, CDR1 MDHEN and CDR2 SYDVKM. This CDR3 comprises 16 residues. V shed 6 bases and J 7 bases; nucleotides not matched to a gene: 14. In nucleotides, the CDR3 is TGTGCCAGCAGGAAGGACAGGGTAGGAGAGCGGAACACCATATATTTT. It encodes CASRKDRVGERNTIYF.

Many counts were recorded for this clonotype. The gene calls are TRBV7-2 and TRBJ2-3; 10 nucleotides line up with TRBD2. In germline, CDR1 is SGHTA, CDR2 FQGNSA. V lost 4 bases to trimming and J lost 7 bases; unmatched junction nucleotides: 17. CDR3 length: 18 residues. The CDR3 DNA is TGTGCCAGCAGCTCTTCCGGTGGAGCGGGGGGGCCGCGGAATACGCAGTATTTT. It translates to CASSSSGGAGGPRNTQYF. Combining the CDR3 with reference TRBV7-2 and TRBJ2-3 gives the whole variable domain GAGVSQSPSNKVTEKGKDVELRCDPISGHTALYWYRQSLGQGLEFLIYFQGNSAPDKSGLPSDRFSAERTGGSVSTLTIQRTQQEDSAVYLCASSSSGGAGGPRNTQYFGPGTRLTVL.

This clonotype was seen repeatedly, ten times or more. The junction does not match germline at one end; this may be a read error. The CDR3, as DNA: TGTGCTAGCAGCAGAGCAGAGAACACTGAAGCTTTCTTT. Translation gives CASSRAENTEAFF. The chain links TRBV7-7 to TRBJ1-1, with D unclear. The CDR3 covers 13 residues. Germline V gene data show CDR1 as SSHAT and CDR2 as FNYEAQ (reference sequence).

Only one count was recorded for this clonotype. The rearrangement links TRBV4-1 to TRBJ2-1, with D possibly being TRBD2 (6 bases). Trimming cost V 4 bases and J 8 bases, with 18 bases left between them. From germline, CDR1 is MGHRA and CDR2 YSYEKL. The CDR3 extends over 15 amino acids. The CDR3 spells CASSRSGLAPDEQFF. The CDR3 nucleotides read TGCGCCAGCAGCCGCTCGGGGCTAGCGCCGGATGAGCAGTTCTTC.

As to this clonotype: A much larger clonotype is one base distant, so this may be a read error. The chain is built from TRBV11-2 and TRBJ2-2; D uncertain. There are 13 residues in the CDR3. Germline CDR1 SGHAT, CDR2 FQNNGV. DNA for the CDR3: TGTGCCAGCAGCACCTACAACACCGGGCAGCTGTTTTTT. It encodes CASSTYNTGQLFF.

The chain recombines TRBV15 with TRBJ2-5; D uncertain. The CDR3 loop spans 15 amino acids. Germline V CDR1 and CDR2: LNHNV, YYDKDF (reference sequence). Trimming removed 6 bases at V and 4 bases at J, with 18 bases between. As DNA, the CDR3 is TGTGCCACCAGTCCAAGATGGCCGCCCGGAGAGACCCAGTACTTC. Translation: CATSPRWPPGETQYF. The whole variable domain, remainder taken from reference TRBV15 and TRBJ2-5, is DAMVIQNPRYQVTQFGKPVTLSCSQTLNHNVMYWYQQKSSQAPKLLFHYYDKDFNNEADTPDNFQSRRPNTSFCFLDIRSPGLGDTAMYLCATSPRWPPGETQYFGPGTRLLVL.

This sequence joins TRBV12-3 or TRBV12-4 and TRBJ1-1, with D tentatively TRBD1 (5 bases). The CDR3 is 14 amino acids. V gave up 5 bases and J gave up 7 bases, with 17 bases separating them. The CDR3 loop reads CASSIYTGEGEAFF. CDR3 nucleotide sequence: TGTGCCAGCAGTATATATACAGGAGAAGGTGAAGCTTTCTTT.

This clonotype was detected only a few times. This sequence joins TRBV2 and TRBJ1-5; D uncertain. The CDR3 is made up of 12 amino acids. The germline CDR1 and CDR2 sequences are SNHLY and FYNNEI. With 3 bases removed from V and 4 bases from J, the gap between germline ends came to 4 bases. CDR3 residues: CASSDPNQPQHF. CDR3 nucleotides: TGTGCCAGCAGTGACCCGAATCAGCCCCAGCATTTT.